The 26 T cell receptor beta chains given below trace back to one sample, sequenced in a study of CD8 T cells in Susac syndrome. With random hexamers, 0.5 to 1 ug RNA was reverse transcribed. TCRdb recomputed calls from the immunoSEQ multiplex PCR reads with MiXCR, one row per CDR3 protein. The repertoire includes hundreds of thousands of distinct CDR3 sequences, approximately 85% of them detected once, and 0.21% sits in the top ten. Sequencing was done on a sample of CD8+ T cells from PBMCs. The receptor source for this set is a human donor with multiple sclerosis.

The chain has TRBV19 and TRBJ2-1; no reliable D call. The CDR3 is 13 amino acids. Per germline, CDR1 LNHDA and CDR2 SQIVND (reference sequence). V dropped 6 bases and J dropped 4 bases, with 10 bases sitting between them. As DNA, the CDR3 is TGTGCCAGTAGCATGGACGGGTACAATGAGCAGTTCTTC. Translated: CASSMDGYNEQFF.

The chain is built from TRBV15 and TRBJ2-7; D is tentatively TRBD1 or TRBD2 (6 bases each). Trimming took off 0 bases at V and 3 bases at J, with 21 bases between the two ends. This CDR3 comprises 18 residues. Germline V gene lookup returns CDR1 LNHNV and CDR2 YYDKDF (reference sequence). The CDR3 loop is CATSRDFGGGPSDYEQYF. The CDR3 region has the DNA TGTGCCACCAGCAGAGATTTTGGAGGGGGACCCTCTGACTACGAGCAGTACTTC.

The chain joins TRBV19 to TRBJ1-5, with 8 bases matching TRBD1. This CDR3 is 18 amino acids long. Germline values: CDR1 LNHDA, CDR2 SQIVND (reference sequence). V dropped 0 bases and J dropped 5; count of bases not matched to a gene: 12. The CDR3 reads CASSIDLRQGRGHQPQHF. The DNA for the CDR3 is TGTGCCAGTAGTATAGATCTCCGACAGGGGAGAGGGCATCAGCCCCAGCATTTT.

The chain carries TRBV5-4 and TRBJ1-4; TRBD1 agrees at 10 bases. V shed 4 bases, J shed 4 bases, and the junction held 13 bases outside the gene matches. Germline CDR1 and CDR2: SGHNT and YYREEE (reference sequence). The CDR3 length is 18 residues. The CDR3 here is CASSPTLTGGANNEKLFF. As DNA, the CDR3 is TGTGCCAGCAGCCCTACCCTGACAGGGGGCGCAAATAATGAAAAACTGTTTTTT.

The chain employs TRBV14 and TRBJ2-3; no definite D call. V was trimmed by 1 base and J by 0 bases, leaving 2 bases between them. The CDR3 has 13 residues. Germline V gene sequence: CDR1 SGHDN, CDR2 FVKESK. For the CDR3, the DNA is TGTGCCAGCAGCCAAGTCAGCACAGATACGCAGTATTTT. This encodes CASSQVSTDTQYF.

The CDR3 loop is CASSLPPSLAGEAYEQFF. CDR3 in DNA: TGTGCCAGCAGCTTGCCCCCATCGCTAGCGGGAGAGGCTTATGAGCAGTTCTTC. This rearrangement joins TRBV13 to TRBJ2-1; 10 bases align to TRBD2. V lost 3 bases, J lost 8 bases, and 16 bases stayed unmatched. The germline V gene encodes CDR1 PRHDT and CDR2 FYEKMQ (reference sequence). There are 18 residues in the CDR3.

This chain uses TRBV28 with TRBJ1-5; D gene unclear. CDR1 is MDHEN and CDR2 is SYDVKM in the germline V gene. The CDR3 contains 18 residues. The ends were cut back, 3 bases at V and 1 base at J, with 19 bases in the middle. CDR3 in DNA: TGTGCCAGCAGTTTTGGTGGGCGTGAAAAAGGCAGCAATCAGCCCCAGCATTTT. Residues: CASSFGGREKGSNQPQHF.

The chain has TRBV24-1 and TRBJ2-7; D is undetermined. V lost 8 bases and J 2 bases, leaving 3 bases between the germline ends. Germline CDR1 is KGHDR and CDR2 is SFDVKD. This CDR3 region has 10 residues. Written as DNA, the CDR3 is TGTGCCACCAAGACCTACGAGCAGTACTTC. As protein: CATKTYEQYF.

The rearrangement joins TRBV20-1 to TRBJ1-2; TRBD1 agrees at 7 bases. J lost 2 bases, V lost 2 bases, and 5 bases had no gene match. There are 14 residues in the CDR3. Germline CDR1 and CDR2: DFQATT and SNEGSKA (reference sequence). This CDR3 reads CSARTKQGNYGYTF. In DNA form, the CDR3 reads TGCAGTGCTAGAACTAAACAGGGGAACTATGGCTACACCTTC.

V gene TRBV29-1 combines with J gene TRBJ2-2, with 11 bases lining up with TRBD2. The CDR3 spans 16 residues. J gave up 1 base and V 6 bases, and 7 bases lay outside the gene matches. Germline V gives CDR1 SQVTM, CDR2 ANQGSEA. Here the CDR3 DNA reads TGCAGCGTAGGAGTAGCGGGAGGGATGAACACCGGGGAGCTGTTTTTT. This encodes CSVGVAGGMNTGELFF.

The chain carries TRBV28 and TRBJ1-1, with no clear D. CDR1 MDHEN and CDR2 SYDVKM come from the germline V gene. The CDR3 loop spans 14 amino acids. The V end was cut by 2 bases, the J end by 1 base, with 8 bases between. The CDR3 protein is CASSLAPKNTEAFF. CDR3 bases: TGTGCCAGCAGTTTAGCACCTAAGAACACTGAAGCTTTCTTT.

CDR3 protein: CASSLGGGTYNEQFF. The CDR3 bases are TGTGCCAGCAGCTTAGGGGGAGGGACCTACAATGAGCAGTTCTTC. V is TRBV7-2 and J is TRBJ2-1, with TRBD2 matching 7 bases. The length of the CDR3 is 15 residues. Germline CDR1 is SGHTA and CDR2 is FQGNSA. With V trimmed by 1 base and J by 2 bases, 2 bases remained unmatched.

The V call is TRBV2, the J call TRBJ2-1; D possibly corresponds to TRBD1 (6 bases). The V end lost 4 bases, the J end lost 4 bases, and 14 bases lay between the germline ends. Looked up from germline, CDR1 is SNHLY and CDR2 is FYNNEI. The CDR3 runs to 15 residues. For the CDR3, the DNA is TGTGCCAGCAGTGGAGTGGACAGAGCATACAATGAGCAGTTCTTC. Translation: CASSGVDRAYNEQFF.

The chain couples TRBV28 to TRBJ1-5, with D possibly matching TRBD1 (5 bases). The CDR3 spans 15 residues. CDR1 is MDHEN and CDR2 is SYDVKM in the germline V gene. Trimming pared 8 bases from V and 9 bases from J, leaving 23 bases between. The CDR3 reads CASRPRAQGGRPQHF. In DNA form, the CDR3 reads TGTGCCAGCCGTCCAAGGGCCCAGGGTGGGAGGCCCCAGCATTTT.

V is TRBV25-1 and J is TRBJ1-3; D may be TRBD1 (6 bases). This CDR3 is built from 18 residues. The V gene lost 8 bases and the J gene lost 5 bases, with 28 bases spanning the gap. Germline-derived CDR1 and CDR2 are MGHDK and SYGVNS. This CDR3 reads CASGNRESHPIRRNTIYF. The CDR3 nucleotides are TGTGCCAGCGGCAACAGGGAATCACATCCTATTCGAAGAAACACCATATATTTT.

The chain links TRBV28 to TRBJ2-7; no firm D call. Trimming left V 6 bases short and J 0 bases short, with 18 bases between. The germline V gene encodes CDR1 MDHEN and CDR2 SYDVKM. CDR3 size: 16 residues. The CDR3 coding sequence is TGTGCCAGCAGCCTAGACGGCCGGTCGAGCTCCTACGAGCAGTACTTC. Its protein is CASSLDGRSSSYEQYF. Full variable domain (rest looked up from reference TRBV28 and TRBJ2-7): DVKVTQSSRYLVKRTGEKVFLECVQDMDHENMFWYRQDPGLGLRLIYFSYDVKMKEKGDIPEGYSVSREKKERFSLILESASTNQTSMYLCASSLDGRSSSYEQYFGPGTRLTVT.

This clonotype was picked up a small number of times. The CDR3 protein is CASSLGSGGLNSYEQYF. The CDR3 DNA is TGTGCCAGCAGCTTAGGAAGCGGGGGACTAAACTCCTACGAGCAGTACTTC. This sequence joins TRBV7-9 and TRBJ2-7, with 8 bases lining up with TRBD2. There are 17 residues in the CDR3. V lost 1 base and J lost 0; bases outside the gene matches: 8. CDR1 and CDR2 (germline): SEHNR, FQNEAQ (reference sequence).

The V gene is TRBV11-2, the J gene TRBJ2-3; 15 nucleotides match TRBD2. CDR1 and CDR2 (germline): SGHAT, FQNNGV. The CDR3 spans 17 residues. Losses at the gene ends were 8 bases for V and 2 bases for J; bases not matched to a gene: 8. As DNA, the CDR3 is TGTGCCAGCTTTGGACTAGCGGGAGGGAGGGACACAGATACGCAGTATTTT. Translating it yields CASFGLAGGRDTDTQYF. The full variable domain, rest sourced from reference TRBV11-2 and TRBJ2-3, is EAGVAQSPRYKIIEKRQSVAFWCNPISGHATLYWYQQILGQGPKLLIQFQNNGVVDDSQLPKDRFSAERLKGVDSTLKIQPAKLEDSAVYLCASFGLAGGRDTDTQYFGPGTRLTVL.

The rearrangement uses TRBV12-3 or TRBV12-4 and TRBJ2-2; D is perhaps TRBD1 or TRBD2 (5 bases each). The V and J ends lost 8 bases and 1 base respectively, with 11 bases between them. This CDR3 region has 14 residues. The CDR3 DNA is TGTGCCAGCCGGGACCCCCTGAACACCGGGGAGCTGTTTTTT. It translates to CASRDPLNTGELFF.

The chain has TRBV9 and TRBJ2-2, with 7 positions matching TRBD1. The CDR3 is 18 amino acids. Germline V gene sequence: CDR1 SGDLS, CDR2 YYNGEE. Trimming at V came to 3 bases and at J to 0 bases, leaving 11 bases not matched to a gene. CDR3 residues: CASSAPPGQISNTGELFF. DNA for the CDR3: TGTGCCAGCAGCGCTCCCCCGGGACAGATTTCGAACACCGGGGAGCTGTTTTTT.

The gene calls are TRBV29-1 and TRBJ2-2; perhaps TRBD2 as D (5 bases). Deletions cut 0 bases from V and 4 bases from J, with 15 bases between. Germline CDR1 and CDR2: SQVTM and ANQGSEA. This CDR3 is built from 16 residues. The CDR3 nucleotides read TGCAGCGTTGAAGATGTAGAGGAGGCGTCCACCGGGGAGCTGTTTTTT. Translating gives CSVEDVEEASTGELFF.

The V gene is TRBV19, the J gene TRBJ2-1, with 7 bases identical to TRBD2. CDR3 length: 14 residues. Per germline, CDR1 LNHDA and CDR2 SQIVND (reference sequence). Trimming cost V 4 bases and J 7 bases; bases outside gene matches: 7. The CDR3 is CASSTLAVGNEQFF. In DNA form, the CDR3 reads TGTGCCAGTAGTACCCTAGCGGTTGGTAATGAGCAGTTCTTC.

The rearrangement uses TRBV4-3 and TRBJ2-1; D might be TRBD1 (6 bases). V was shortened by 4 bases and J by 2 bases, with 12 bases between the two germline ends. The germline gives CDR1 LGHNA, CDR2 YSLEER. This CDR3 spans 15 amino acids. CDR3: CASSPAGAAYNEQFF. The CDR3 coding sequence is TGCGCCAGCAGCCCCGCAGGGGCTGCCTACAATGAGCAGTTCTTC.

V is TRBV28 and J is TRBJ2-5; D is undetermined. CDR1 and CDR2 (germline): MDHEN, SYDVKM. This CDR3 region has 14 residues. V was trimmed by 3 bases and J by 7 bases, leaving 15 bases between them. The CDR3 here is CASSFGLWARTQYF. The CDR3 nucleotides read TGTGCCAGCAGTTTTGGTCTGTGGGCAAGGACCCAGTACTTC.

The V call is TRBV5-6, the J call TRBJ2-5, with D possibly TRBD1 on 6 matching bases. V lost 4 bases to trimming and J lost 4 bases, with 20 bases between them. CDR3 length: 16 amino acids. Germline assignment: CDR1 SGHDT and CDR2 YYEEEE. The CDR3 loop is CASSPQGIGARETQYF. In DNA, the CDR3 is TGTGCCAGCAGCCCCCAGGGGATTGGGGCCAGAGAGACCCAGTACTTC.

This clonotype occurred a few times. This chain uses TRBV6-1 with TRBJ1-1; D is ambiguous. V was shortened by 6 bases and J by 1 base, with 9 bases between the two germline ends. CDR3 length: 13 residues. Looked up from germline, CDR1 is MNHNS and CDR2 is SASEGT. CDR3 coding DNA: TGTGCCAGCAGCGCGACCGAGAACACTGAAGCTTTCTTT. It yields the protein CASSATENTEAFF.